This TCR beta chain stems from a study of blood T cell repertoires in COVID-19. On the study more broadly: The United States, Italy and Spain supplied acute and convalescent COVID-19 samples. PBMCs, B-cell-depleted T cells, or T cells provided the cDNA or gDNA that made up the material.

The authors' processing: Amplification from reference gene primers served as the basis for estimated nucleated cell counts. Clones were read by immunoSEQ multiplex PCR, and TCRdb kept only the in-frame ones, dropping some. The D gene and trimming were derived from the DNA, and the V and J assignments and clone size from that table. The repertoire holds 150,000 or so clones, with 70% to 90% as singletons. The V gene's germline CDR1 is LNHDA and CDR2 SQIVND (reference sequence). Losses at the gene ends were 5 bases for V and 0 bases for J; bases not matched to a gene: 5. This CDR3 comprises 16 residues.

The V and J genes are TRBV19 and TRBJ2-2, with 8 bases matching TRBD1. This TCR was recovered from a man aged 18-30 years with acute or convalescent COVID-19. Material for sequencing was peripheral blood. CDR3: CASSAPTGANTGELFF. As DNA, the CDR3 is TGTGCCAGTAGTGCGCCGACAGGGGCGAACACCGGGGAGCTGTTTTTT.